The rows below give T cell receptor beta chains drawn from one sample of a study of T-cell reconstitution after alpha-beta-depleted transplantation in children. TCRdb re-derived calls from the PCR reads in MiXCR, one entry per CDR3 protein. Among roughly 350,000 distinct CDR3 sequences, about a tenth were seen once, and the ten largest hold around 2.4%. The starting material was PBMCs from the stem cell graft donor, obtained from the stem cell graft. The origin of the receptors is a human donor who donated a stem cell graft to a child with acute lymphoblastic leukemia. Each CDR3 is given with its conserved first and last residue. D genes are given only for firm matches. For some rows the clone size is stated as once, few or many, or as a class when expanded; others skip it.

TRBJ2-4 | few | TRBV5-1 | TRBD1 | CASSLEGTGAKYF | TGCGCCAGCAGCTTGGAAGGGACAGGGGCCAAGTACTTC
TRBJ2-7 | - | TRBV5-1 | - | CASSLEVSIEHYF | TGCGCCAGCAGCTTGGAGGTGTCGATCGAGCATTACTTC
TRBJ2-7 | - | TRBV4-1 | TRBD2 | CASSQEAGVHYEQYF | TGCGCCAGCAGCCAAGAAGCGGGGGTTCACTACGAGCAGTACTTC
TRBJ2-7 | few | TRBV5-6 | - | CASSFRLASSYEQYF | TGTGCCAGCAGCTTCCGGCTAGCGAGCTCCTACGAGCAGTACTTC
TRBJ2-1 | - | TRBV12-3/TRBV12-4 | TRBD2 | CASSLRFGLAGQSSYNEQFF | TGTGCCAGCAGTTTACGGTTCGGACTAGCGGGCCAGAGCTCCTACAATGAGCAGTTCTTC
TRBJ1-5 | - | TRBV12-3/TRBV12-4 | - | CASSLRGGYSNQPQHF | TGTGCCAGCAGTTTACGGGGCGGTTATAGCAATCAGCCCCAGCATTTT
TRBJ2-1 | few | TRBV24-1 | TRBD2 | CATSPTSGDPNEQFF | TGTGCCACCAGTCCGACTAGCGGGGACCCCAATGAGCAGTTCTTC
TRBJ2-7 | few | TRBV29-1 | - | CSVGPGERYEQYF | TGCAGCGTTGGGCCCGGGGAGAGATACGAGCAGTACTTC
TRBJ2-5 | - | TRBV4-2 | - | CASSQLAETQYF | TGTGCCAGCAGCCAACTAGCGGAGACCCAGTACTTC
TRBJ2-1 | many | TRBV12-3/TRBV12-4 | - | CASSGDENEQFF | TGTGCCAGCAGTGGGGACGAAAATGAGCAGTTCTTC
TRBJ1-5 | many | TRBV29-1 | TRBD1 | CSVGTGSHQPQHF | TGCAGCGTTGGGACAGGGTCGCATCAGCCCCAGCATTTT
TRBJ1-6 | few | TRBV7-2 | - | CASSLPRQGMASYNSPLHF | TGTGCCAGCAGCTTACCGCGGCAGGGGATGGCATCCTATAATTCACCCCTCCACTTT
TRBJ2-7 | - | TRBV2 | - | CASSDPPYEQYF | TGTGCCAGCAGTGATCCCCCCTACGAGCAGTACTTC
TRBJ1-2 | many | TRBV7-9 | - | CASSLAFGQANYGYTF | TGTGCCAGCAGCTTAGCTTTTGGACAAGCTAACTATGGCTACACCTTC
TRBJ2-3 | many | TRBV12-3/TRBV12-4 | - | CASSSVSSTDTQYF | TGTGCCAGCAGTTCCGTTAGCAGCACAGATACGCAGTATTTT
TRBJ2-5 | few | TRBV29-1 | - | CSVGAVQETQYF | TGCAGCGTTGGAGCAGTCCAAGAGACCCAGTACTTC
TRBJ1-1 | - | TRBV29-1 | - | CSVESGGGTEAFF | TGCAGCGTTGAATCGGGGGGGGGGACTGAAGCTTTCTTT
TRBJ2-3 | - | TRBV13 | TRBD2 | CASTHGGLLRVTDTQYF | TGTGCCAGCACCCACGGGGGACTATTAAGGGTCACAGATACGCAGTATTTT